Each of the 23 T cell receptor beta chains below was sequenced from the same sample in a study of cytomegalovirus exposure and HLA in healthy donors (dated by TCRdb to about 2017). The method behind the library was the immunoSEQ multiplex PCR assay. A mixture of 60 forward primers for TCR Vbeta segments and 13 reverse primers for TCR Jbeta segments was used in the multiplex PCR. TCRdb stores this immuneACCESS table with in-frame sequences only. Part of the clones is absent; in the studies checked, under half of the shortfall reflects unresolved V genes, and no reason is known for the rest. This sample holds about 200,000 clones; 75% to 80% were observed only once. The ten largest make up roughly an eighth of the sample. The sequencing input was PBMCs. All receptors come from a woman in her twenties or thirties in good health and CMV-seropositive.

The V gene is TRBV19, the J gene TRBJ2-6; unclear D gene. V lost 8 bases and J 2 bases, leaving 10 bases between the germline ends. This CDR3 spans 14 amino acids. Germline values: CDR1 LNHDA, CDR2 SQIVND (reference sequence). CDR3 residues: CASRVAAGANVLTF. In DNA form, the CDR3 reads TGTGCCAGTCGGGTGGCCGCTGGGGCCAACGTCCTGACTTTC.

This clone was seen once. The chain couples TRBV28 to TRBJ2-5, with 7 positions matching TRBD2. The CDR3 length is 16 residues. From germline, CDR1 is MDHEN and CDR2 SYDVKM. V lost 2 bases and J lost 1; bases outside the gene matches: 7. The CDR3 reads CASSLPASGGQETQYF. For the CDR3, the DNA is TGTGCCAGCAGTTTACCGGCCTCGGGGGGCCAAGAGACCCAGTACTTC. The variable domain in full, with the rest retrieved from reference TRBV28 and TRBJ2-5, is DVKVTQSSRYLVKRTGEKVFLECVQDMDHENMFWYRQDPGLGLRLIYFSYDVKMKEKGDIPEGYSVSREKKERFSLILESASTNQTSMYLCASSLPASGGQETQYFGPGTRLLVL.

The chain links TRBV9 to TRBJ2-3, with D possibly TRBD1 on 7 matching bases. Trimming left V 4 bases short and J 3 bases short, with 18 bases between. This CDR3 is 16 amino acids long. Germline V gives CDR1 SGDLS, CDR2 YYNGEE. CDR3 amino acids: CASSLRTAGGTDTQYF. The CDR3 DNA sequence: TGTGCCAGCAGCCTCCGGACAGCAGGGGGGACAGATACGCAGTATTTT.

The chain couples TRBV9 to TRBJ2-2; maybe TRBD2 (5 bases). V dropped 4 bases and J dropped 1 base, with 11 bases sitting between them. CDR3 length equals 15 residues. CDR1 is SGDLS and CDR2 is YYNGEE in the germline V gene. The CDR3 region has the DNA TGTGCCAGCAGCATGGACGCGGGGAACACCGGGGAGCTGTTTTTT. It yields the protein CASSMDAGNTGELFF.

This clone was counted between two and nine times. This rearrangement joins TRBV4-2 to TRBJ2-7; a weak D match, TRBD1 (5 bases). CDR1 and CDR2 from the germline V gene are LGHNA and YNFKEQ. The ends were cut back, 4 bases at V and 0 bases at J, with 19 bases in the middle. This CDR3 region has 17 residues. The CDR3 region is CASSRGGARAFSYEQYF. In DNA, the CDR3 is TGTGCCAGCAGCCGGGGTGGGGCCAGGGCTTTCTCCTACGAGCAGTACTTC.

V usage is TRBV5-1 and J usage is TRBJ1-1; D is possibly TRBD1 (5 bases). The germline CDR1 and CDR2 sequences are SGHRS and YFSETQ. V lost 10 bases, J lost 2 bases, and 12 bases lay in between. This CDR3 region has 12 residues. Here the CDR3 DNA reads TGCGCCTCCGGACAAACTAACACTGAAGCTTTCTTT. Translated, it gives CASGQTNTEAFF.

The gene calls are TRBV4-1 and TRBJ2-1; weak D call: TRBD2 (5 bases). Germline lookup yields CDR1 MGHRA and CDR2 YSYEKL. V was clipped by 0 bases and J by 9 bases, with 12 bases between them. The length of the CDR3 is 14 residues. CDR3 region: CASSQELRRVEQFF. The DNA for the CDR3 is TGCGCCAGCAGCCAAGAGCTACGGCGGGTTGAGCAGTTCTTC.

CDR3 protein: CASSPMSREETQYF. The CDR3 DNA sequence: TGTGCCAGCAGCCCCATGTCCAGGGAAGAGACCCAGTACTTC. The rearrangement links TRBV5-6 to TRBJ2-5; D may be TRBD1 (5 bases). The V gene lost 4 bases and the J gene lost 3 bases, with 13 bases spanning the gap. Germline CDR1 is SGHDT and CDR2 is YYEEEE. The CDR3 is 14 amino acids.

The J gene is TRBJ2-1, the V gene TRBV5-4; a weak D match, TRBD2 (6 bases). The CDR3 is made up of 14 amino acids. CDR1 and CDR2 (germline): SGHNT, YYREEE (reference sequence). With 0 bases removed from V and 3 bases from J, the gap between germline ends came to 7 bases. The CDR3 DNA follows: TGTGCCAGCAGCTTGGGGGGGGACTACAATGAGCAGTTCTTC. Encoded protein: CASSLGGDYNEQFF. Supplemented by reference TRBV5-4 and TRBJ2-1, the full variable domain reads ETGVTQSPTHLIKTRGQQVTLRCSSQSGHNTVSWYQQALGQGPQFIFQYYREEENGRGNFPPRFSGLQFPNYSSELNVNALELDDSALYLCASSLGGDYNEQFFGPGTRLTVL.

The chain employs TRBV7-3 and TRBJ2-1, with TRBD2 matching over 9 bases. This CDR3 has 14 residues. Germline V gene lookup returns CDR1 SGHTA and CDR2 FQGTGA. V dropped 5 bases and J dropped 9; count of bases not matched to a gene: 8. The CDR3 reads CASSPSGANIEQFF. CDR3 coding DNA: TGTGCCAGCAGCCCTAGCGGGGCAAATATTGAGCAGTTCTTC.

In DNA form, the CDR3 reads TGTGCCAGCAGCTCGACTTTCGGGGGCACTGAAGCTTTCTTT. This sequence encodes CASSSTFGGTEAFF. The chain joins TRBV6-5 to TRBJ1-1; D is perhaps TRBD1 (5 bases). V lost 6 bases, J lost 4 bases, and 15 bases lay in between. The CDR3 runs to 14 residues. Germline V gives CDR1 MNHEY, CDR2 SVGAGI.

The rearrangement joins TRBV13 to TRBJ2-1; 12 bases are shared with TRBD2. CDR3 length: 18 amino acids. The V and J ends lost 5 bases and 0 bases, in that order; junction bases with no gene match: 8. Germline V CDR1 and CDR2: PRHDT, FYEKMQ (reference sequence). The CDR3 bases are TGTGCCAGCAGCCCTAGGACTAGCGGGATGCTCTCCTACAATGAGCAGTTCTTC. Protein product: CASSPRTSGMLSYNEQFF.

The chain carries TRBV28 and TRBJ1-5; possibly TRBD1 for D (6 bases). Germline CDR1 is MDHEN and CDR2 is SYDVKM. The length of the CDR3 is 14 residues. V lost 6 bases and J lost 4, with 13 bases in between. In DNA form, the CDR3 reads TGTGCCAGCAGCCAGGGGTGGGGGAATCAGCCCCAGCATTTT. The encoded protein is CASSQGWGNQPQHF.

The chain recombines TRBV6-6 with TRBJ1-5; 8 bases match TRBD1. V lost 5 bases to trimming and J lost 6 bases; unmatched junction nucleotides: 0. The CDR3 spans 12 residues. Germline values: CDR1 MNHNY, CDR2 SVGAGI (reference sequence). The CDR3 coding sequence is TGTGCCAGCAGTGACAGGGGTCAGCCCCAGCATTTT. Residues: CASSDRGQPQHF.

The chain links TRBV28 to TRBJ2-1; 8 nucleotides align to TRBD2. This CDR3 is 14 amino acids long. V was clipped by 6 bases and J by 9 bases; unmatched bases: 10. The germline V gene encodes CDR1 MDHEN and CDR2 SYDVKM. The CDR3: CASREGTSPSEQFF. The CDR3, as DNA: TGTGCCAGCAGAGAGGGGACTAGTCCGAGTGAGCAGTTCTTC.

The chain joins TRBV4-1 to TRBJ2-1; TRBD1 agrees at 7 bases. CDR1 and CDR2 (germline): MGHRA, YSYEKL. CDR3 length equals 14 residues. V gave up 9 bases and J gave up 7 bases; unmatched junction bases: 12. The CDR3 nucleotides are TGCGCCAGTAAGCCGGGACAGTTCTATAATGAGCAGTTCTTC. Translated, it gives CASKPGQFYNEQFF.

The CDR3 loop is CASSLGQSNQPQHF. The CDR3 DNA reads as TGCGCCAGCAGCTTGGGACAGAGCAATCAGCCCCAGCATTTT. V usage is TRBV5-1 and J usage is TRBJ1-5, with a tentative D call TRBD1 (5 bases). Trimming left V 0 bases short and J 1 base short, with 5 bases between. The germline CDR1 and CDR2 sequences are SGHRS and YFSETQ. The CDR3 has 14 amino acids.

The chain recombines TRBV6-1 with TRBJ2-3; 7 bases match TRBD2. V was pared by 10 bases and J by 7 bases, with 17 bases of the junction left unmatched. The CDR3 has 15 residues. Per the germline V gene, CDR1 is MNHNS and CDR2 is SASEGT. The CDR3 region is CATHGLAAGLNTQYF. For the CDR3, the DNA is TGTGCCACACATGGGCTAGCGGCCGGGTTGAATACGCAGTATTTT.

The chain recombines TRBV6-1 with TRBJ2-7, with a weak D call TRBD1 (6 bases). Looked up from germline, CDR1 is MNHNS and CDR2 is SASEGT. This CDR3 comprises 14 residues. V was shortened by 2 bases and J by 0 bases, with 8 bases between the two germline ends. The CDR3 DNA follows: TGTGCCAGCAGTGAATCGGACAGCTCCTACGAGCAGTACTTC. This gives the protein CASSESDSSYEQYF.

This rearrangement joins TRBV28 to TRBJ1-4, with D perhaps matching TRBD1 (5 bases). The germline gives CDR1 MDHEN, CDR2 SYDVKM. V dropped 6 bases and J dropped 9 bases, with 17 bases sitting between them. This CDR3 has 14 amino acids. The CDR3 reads CASRPPDTRKKLFF. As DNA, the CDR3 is TGTGCCAGCAGACCTCCGGACACCAGAAAAAAACTGTTTTTT.

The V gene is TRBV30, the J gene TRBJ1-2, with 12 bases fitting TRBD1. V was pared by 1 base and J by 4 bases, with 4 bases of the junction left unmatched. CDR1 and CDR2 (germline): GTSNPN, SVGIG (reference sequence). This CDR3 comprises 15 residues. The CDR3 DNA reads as TGTGCCTGGAGTGGAGGGACAGGGGGCTTCTATGGCTACACCTTC. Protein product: CAWSGGTGGFYGYTF. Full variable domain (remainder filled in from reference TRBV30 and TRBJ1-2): SQTIHQWPATLVQPVGSPLSLECTVEGTSNPNLYWYRQAAGRGLQLLFYSVGIGQISSEVPQNLSASRPQDRQFILSSKKLLLSDSGFYLCAWSGGTGGFYGYTFGSGTRLTVV.

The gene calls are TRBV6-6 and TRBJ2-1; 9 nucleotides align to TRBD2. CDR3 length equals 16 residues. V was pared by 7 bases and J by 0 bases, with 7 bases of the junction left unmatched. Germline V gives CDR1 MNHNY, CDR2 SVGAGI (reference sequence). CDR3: CASKASGEISYNEQFF. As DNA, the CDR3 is TGTGCCAGCAAGGCTAGCGGGGAAATCTCCTACAATGAGCAGTTCTTC.

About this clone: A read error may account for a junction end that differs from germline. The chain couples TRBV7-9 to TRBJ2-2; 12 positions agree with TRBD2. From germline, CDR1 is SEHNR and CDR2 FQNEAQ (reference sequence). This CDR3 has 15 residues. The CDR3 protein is CSSSQGLAGLGELFF. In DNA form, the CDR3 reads TGTTCCAGCAGCCAAGGACTAGCGGGACTCGGGGAGCTGTTTTTT.